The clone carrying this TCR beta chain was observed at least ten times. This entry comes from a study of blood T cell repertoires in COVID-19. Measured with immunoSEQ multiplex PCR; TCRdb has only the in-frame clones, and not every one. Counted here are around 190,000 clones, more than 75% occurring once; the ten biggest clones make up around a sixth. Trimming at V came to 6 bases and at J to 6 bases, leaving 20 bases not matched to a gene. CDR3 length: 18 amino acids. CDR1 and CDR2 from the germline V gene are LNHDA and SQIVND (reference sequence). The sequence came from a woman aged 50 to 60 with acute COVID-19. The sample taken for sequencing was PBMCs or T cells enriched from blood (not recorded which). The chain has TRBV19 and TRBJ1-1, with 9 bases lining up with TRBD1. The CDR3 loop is CASRLVGLNPRDRAEAFF. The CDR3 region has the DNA TGTGCCAGTAGGCTAGTAGGCCTAAACCCCCGGGACAGGGCTGAAGCTTTCTTT.